This TCR beta chain came from a study of blood T cell repertoires in COVID-19. Study summary: The United States, Italy and Spain were the sources of the acute and convalescent COVID-19 samples. The cDNA or gDNA used as material had been derived from T cells, B-cell-depleted T cells, or PBMCs.

Germline V CDR1 and CDR2: SGHRS, YFSETQ. CDR3 length: 17 amino acids. Germline trimming cut 4 bases from V and 4 bases from J; bases unmatched to any gene: 7. TCRdb keeps only in-frame clones here, not all; method: immunoSEQ multiplex PCR. The sample lists about 470,000 clones; about nine tenths were seen once. Participant age was roughly 18 to 95 years, and participants resided in fewer than 25 US areas. Membership in each cohort depended on participant-reported clinical history. The receptor was isolated from a young woman who had recovered from COVID-19. Specimen: PBMCs or T cells enriched from blood (not recorded which). This rearrangement joins TRBV5-1 to TRBJ2-2, with TRBD2 identical over 13 bases. CDR3 amino acids: CASSPRLAGGGTGELFF. CDR3 in DNA: TGCGCCAGCAGCCCCAGACTAGCGGGGGGCGGCACCGGGGAGCTGTTTTTT. Full variable domain (missing parts from reference TRBV5-1 and TRBJ2-2): KAGVTQTPRYLIKTRGQQVTLSCSPISGHRSVSWYQQTPGQGLQFLFEYFSETQRNKGNFPGRFSGRQFSNSRSEMNVSTLELGDSALYLCASSPRLAGGGTGELFFGEGSRLTVL.